Listed below are T cell receptor beta chains from one sample, sequenced in a study of vaccination effects on CD4 cells after COVID-19. What these receptors recognize is not known. Measured with immunoSEQ multiplex PCR; TCRdb has only the in-frame clones, and not every one. Among some 25,000 clones listed, about 70% were seen once. The specimen was CD4+ T cells from PBMCs cultured with SARS-CoV-2 spike peptides, collected after COVID-19 vaccination. These receptor sequences come from a human donor who received a COVID-19 vaccine. The CDR3 runs from the conserved cysteine through the conserved F or W. The D gene is left open where the match is weak. Clone sizes are given selectively: once, few, many, or a class where the clone is expanded.

V,size,J,D,CDR3,DNA
TRBV21-1,NA,TRBJ2-1,NA,CAARVRRGGPKVNEQFF,TGTGCAGCAAGGGTTAGGCGGGGGGGCCCCAAGGTCAATGAGCAGTTCTTC
TRBV11-2,NA,TRBJ2-5,TRBD1,CASSLGQEEETQYF,TGTGCCAGCAGCTTGGGACAGGAGGAGGAGACCCAGTACTTC
TRBV18,NA,TRBJ2-3,NA,CASSPRADTQYF,TGTGCCAGCTCACCGCGGGCAGATACGCAGTATTTT
TRBV4-1,NA,TRBJ2-5,NA,CASSQVHQTDSGQETQYF,TGCGCCAGCAGCCAAGTCCACCAAACAGATAGCGGACAAGAGACCCAGTACTTC
TRBV28,NA,TRBJ2-1,TRBD2,CASSTPSGGNEQFF,TGTGCCAGCAGTACACCCTCGGGGGGCAATGAGCAGTTCTTC
TRBV6-5,NA,TRBJ2-2,TRBD2,CASRGLAEIGELFF,TGTGCCAGCAGGGGACTAGCGGAGATCGGGGAGCTGTTTTTT
TRBV16,NA,TRBJ1-5,NA,CASSQGVSNQPQHF,TGTGCCAGCAGCCAGGGGGTTTCTAATCAGCCCCAGCATTTT
TRBV11-2,NA,TRBJ2-7,NA,CASRADQGYEQYF,TGTGCCAGCAGAGCGGACCAAGGCTACGAGCAGTACTTC
TRBV19,once,TRBJ1-3,TRBD1,CASSSSPGTDSGNTIYF,TGTGCCAGTAGTTCAAGCCCCGGGACAGACTCTGGAAACACCATATATTTT
TRBV2,NA,TRBJ1-3,TRBD1,CASSGATGLGNTIYF,TGTGCCAGCAGTGGGGCGACAGGGCTTGGGAACACCATATATTTT
TRBV6-5,NA,TRBJ1-1,NA,CASSFQPGEAFF,TGTGCCAGCAGTTTCCAGCCTGGTGAAGCTTTCTTT
TRBV6-5,NA,TRBJ1-2,NA,CASRGQLPGYTF,TGTGCCAGCAGAGGACAGCTGCCAGGCTACACCTTC
TRBV7-8,NA,TRBJ1-3,TRBD1,CASSLRTGSSGNTIYF,TGTGCCAGCAGCCTACGGACAGGGAGTTCAGGAAACACCATATATTTT
TRBV4-1,few,TRBJ2-7,TRBD2,CASSQIAGGRDEQYF,TGCGCCAGCAGCCAAATAGCGGGAGGGCGCGACGAGCAGTACTTC
TRBV18,NA,TRBJ1-1,NA,CASSPPMTTEAFF,TGTGCCAGCTCACCACCCATGACCACTGAAGCTTTCTTT
TRBV29-1,NA,TRBJ2-2,TRBD1,CSYRGQTGELFF,TGCAGCTACAGGGGGCAAACCGGGGAGCTGTTTTTT
TRBV7-2,few,TRBJ2-7,NA,CASSLSSYEQYF,TGTGCCAGCAGCCTGAGCTCCTACGAGCAGTACTTC
TRBV27,few,TRBJ1-2,TRBD1,CASSLRQGAVPGYTF,TGTGCCAGCAGCCTGAGACAGGGGGCGGTTCCTGGCTACACCTTC
TRBV11-2,NA,TRBJ2-1,TRBD2,CASSPGLAGGPNEQFF,TGTGCCAGCAGCCCCGGACTAGCGGGGGGGCCCAATGAGCAGTTCTTC
TRBV29-1,NA,TRBJ1-1,NA,CSGWDGKNTEAFF,TGCAGCGGCTGGGACGGGAAGAACACTGAAGCTTTCTTT
TRBV6-2/TRBV6-3,NA,TRBJ1-4,NA,CASSYTDGTTNEKLFF,TGTGCCAGCAGTTACACCGACGGCACAACTAATGAAAAACTGTTTTTT
TRBV5-4,NA,TRBJ2-3,TRBD1,CASSSTGTDITDTQYF,TGTGCCAGCAGCTCAACCGGGACAGACATCACAGATACGCAGTATTTT
TRBV7-2,NA,TRBJ2-5,NA,CASGAGTQETQYF,TGTGCCAGCGGGGCGGGGACCCAAGAGACCCAGTACTTC